These 32 T cell receptor beta chains came from one sample sequenced in a study of CD8 T cells in ankylosing spondylitis. MiXCR, applied by TCRdb to the 5' RACE reads, yields one record per CDR3 protein. The profile shows some 250,000 distinct CDR3 sequences, 20% to 30% of them singletons. Material for sequencing was blood, either unsorted or a sorted T cell fraction (not recorded which). These TCRs come from a male donor with ankylosing spondylitis or in good health (not recorded which).

In this sample, this clonotype turned up many times. This chain links TRBV20-1 with TRBJ1-2; 7 nucleotides agree with TRBD1. Germline V lookup: CDR1 DFQATT, CDR2 SNEGSKA (reference sequence). V gave up 1 base and J gave up 3 bases; unmatched junction bases: 5. The CDR3 runs to 14 residues. The CDR3 loop is CSARVRQGDYGYTF. The CDR3, as DNA: TGCAGTGCTAGAGTTCGGCAGGGGGACTATGGCTACACCTTC.

Concerning this clonotype itself: Possible read error: a much larger clone is one base away. The chain couples TRBV29-1 to TRBJ2-1; D is unresolved. This CDR3 has 11 amino acids. Germline CDR1 is SQVTM and CDR2 is ANQGSEA. In DNA form, the CDR3 reads TGCATCGTTGCCTTCACGGGTGAGCAGTTCTTC. It encodes CIVAFTGEQFF.

This clonotype appeared many times. The gene calls are TRBV29-1 and TRBJ2-3; a possible D gene is TRBD1 (7 bases). The CDR3 covers 14 residues. V was clipped by 4 bases and J by 2 bases, with 13 bases between them. Germline CDR1 reads SQVTM; CDR2 reads ANQGSEA. The CDR3 sequence: CSVAGRGDTDTQYF. CDR3 DNA sequence: TGCAGCGTTGCGGGCAGGGGGGACACAGATACGCAGTATTTT.

This clonotype was observed a few times. The chain joins TRBV5-5 to TRBJ1-1; 7 positions agree with TRBD1. Germline V gene data show CDR1 as SGHKS and CDR2 as YYEKEE (reference sequence). V lost 3 bases and J lost 3; bases outside the gene matches: 14. The CDR3 sequence is 17 residues long. CDR3 region: CASSWAERGQAYTEAFF. CDR3 nucleotides: TGTGCCAGCAGCTGGGCGGAGAGGGGGCAAGCCTACACTGAAGCTTTCTTT.

This clonotype was seen only a few times. The CDR3 nucleotides are TGTGCCAGCAGTTTGCGCAGCCTCTATGGCTACACCTTC. The encoded protein is CASSLRSLYGYTF. The chain combines TRBV12-3 or TRBV12-4 with TRBJ1-2; D is uncertain. This CDR3 has 13 amino acids. Trimming removed 3 bases from V and 4 bases from J, with 9 bases in between.

This clonotype was seen a handful of times. The rearrangement uses TRBV7-8 and TRBJ2-5; D might be TRBD1 (6 bases). Trimming took 4 bases from V and 6 from J, leaving 12 bases between them. The CDR3 runs 13 residues. Per the germline V gene, CDR1 is SGHVS and CDR2 is FQNEAQ. The CDR3 DNA reads as TGTGCCAGCAGCTCTGGGGGCAAGAAGACCCAGTACTTC. Protein product: CASSSGGKKTQYF.

This clonotype was counted many times. This sequence joins TRBV20-1 and TRBJ2-1; D may correspond to TRBD1 or TRBD2 (6 bases each). The germline gives CDR1 DFQATT, CDR2 SNEGSKA (reference sequence). Trimming cost V 3 bases and J 4 bases, with 13 bases left between them. CDR3 length: 14 amino acids. CDR3 residues: CSARITGRYNEQFF. The CDR3 coding sequence is TGCAGTGCTAGGATCACAGGGAGGTACAATGAGCAGTTCTTC.

The chain links TRBV29-1 to TRBJ1-1; D remains unclear. Germline assignment: CDR1 SQVTM and CDR2 ANQGSEA. The CDR3 length is 15 residues. V lost 0 bases to trimming and J lost 6 bases, with 17 bases between them. CDR3 loop: CSVEDFGWGNPEAFF. The CDR3 DNA reads as TGCAGCGTTGAAGATTTTGGGTGGGGAAACCCTGAAGCTTTCTTT.

A few counts support this clonotype. V is TRBV15 and J is TRBJ2-3; D remains unclear. Germline loops: CDR1 LNHNV, CDR2 YYDKDF (reference sequence). This CDR3 is built from 17 residues. V lost 2 bases and J lost 4, with 19 bases in between. Here the CDR3 DNA reads TGTGCCACCAGCAGATCAGGACCCACCGGCTGGGCAGATACGCAGTATTTT. Translated, it gives CATSRSGPTGWADTQYF.

The chain has TRBV20-1 and TRBJ2-7; tentative D call: TRBD1 (5 bases). The V end lost 3 bases, the J end lost 2 bases, and 14 bases lay between the germline ends. The length of the CDR3 is 14 residues. Germline V gene data show CDR1 as DFQATT and CDR2 as SNEGSKA (reference sequence). CDR3 sequence: CSARWSGLTYEQYF. In DNA, the CDR3 is TGCAGTGCTAGGTGGTCAGGGTTAACCTACGAGCAGTACTTC.

This clonotype was seen at least ten times. The chain's CDR3 is CSARPGQGVTQPQHF. For the CDR3, the DNA is TGCAGTGCTAGACCAGGACAGGGAGTTACTCAGCCCCAGCATTTT. J is TRBJ1-5 and V is TRBV20-1; 8 bases agree with TRBD1. The length of the CDR3 is 15 residues. V shed 2 bases and J 6 bases; nucleotides not matched to a gene: 9. The germline V gene encodes CDR1 DFQATT and CDR2 SNEGSKA (reference sequence).

CDR3 coding DNA: TGCAGTGCTAGGCCCGGGGCAGGTTTGACCGGGGAGCTGTTTTTT. The encoded protein is CSARPGAGLTGELFF. The rearrangement uses TRBV20-1 and TRBJ2-2, with D perhaps assigned TRBD1 or TRBD2 (5 bases each). The germline V and J ends were trimmed by 3 bases and 5 bases, with 16 bases remaining between them. This CDR3 region has 15 residues. In germline, CDR1 is DFQATT, CDR2 SNEGSKA (reference sequence).

This clonotype showed up many times. The chain carries TRBV29-1 and TRBJ1-1, with D hard to call. Germline V CDR1 and CDR2: SQVTM, ANQGSEA. CDR3 length: 13 amino acids. Trimming cost V 7 bases and J 1 base, with 13 bases left between them. CDR3 loop: CSARDGRNTEAFF. The CDR3 coding sequence is TGCAGCGCCAGAGACGGAAGGAACACTGAAGCTTTCTTT.

The gene calls are TRBV20-1 and TRBJ1-1, with D possibly being TRBD1 (6 bases). The CDR3 consists of 16 residues. The germline V and J ends were trimmed by 2 bases and 0 bases, with 16 bases remaining between them. CDR1 is DFQATT and CDR2 is SNEGSKA in the germline V gene (reference sequence). The CDR3 sequence is CSARITGWGMNTEAFF. The CDR3 bases are TGCAGTGCTAGAATAACAGGGTGGGGAATGAACACTGAAGCTTTCTTT.

The rearrangement links TRBV12-3 or TRBV12-4 to TRBJ1-1; possibly TRBD1 for D (5 bases). The V gene lost 5 bases and the J gene lost 10 bases, with 11 bases spanning the gap. This CDR3 is 11 amino acids long. The CDR3 reads CASSEGSIAFF. The CDR3 DNA is TGTGCCAGCAGTGAGGGGAGCATAGCTTTCTTT.

At least ten counts were recorded for this clonotype. The genes are TRBV12-3 or TRBV12-4 and TRBJ1-2; no definite D call. The CDR3 runs to 13 residues. The V and J ends lost 5 bases and 4 bases respectively, with 11 bases between them. The CDR3 DNA reads as TGTGCCAGCAGTCCGACCCAGAGCTATGGCTACACCTTC. Translated, it gives CASSPTQSYGYTF.

This clonotype occurred a few times. CDR3 in amino acids: CASSYSDYYEQYF. The CDR3 nucleotides read TGTGCCAGCAGTTATTCAGATTACTACGAGCAGTACTTC. The genes are TRBV6-6 and TRBJ2-7, with D unclear. There are 13 residues in the CDR3. With 3 bases removed from V and 3 bases from J, the gap between germline ends came to 9 bases. Germline V CDR1 and CDR2: MNHNY, SVGAGI (reference sequence).

This clonotype was seen more than once but under ten times. This rearrangement joins TRBV18 to TRBJ1-2; a weak D match, TRBD1 (5 bases). Trimming removed 2 bases from V and 12 bases from J, with 13 bases in between. CDR1 and CDR2 from the germline V gene are KGHSH and LQKENI. This CDR3 is 12 amino acids long. The CDR3 is CASSPKMGGNTF. DNA of the CDR3: TGTGCCAGCTCACCAAAGATGGGGGGAAACACCTTC.

This clonotype occurred many times. J is TRBJ2-5 and V is TRBV12-3 or TRBV12-4; D call uncertain. V was clipped by 6 bases and J by 5 bases, with 19 bases between them. There are 15 residues in the CDR3. CDR3 nucleotides: TGTGCCAGCAGACAACTGACGCTAGAATTGGAGACCCAGTACTTC. Its protein is CASRQLTLELETQYF.

This sequence joins TRBV6-1 and TRBJ2-7; 10 nucleotides align to TRBD1. This CDR3 is built from 14 residues. The V gene end was trimmed by 6 bases and the J gene end by 3 bases; junction bases not matched to a gene: 5. Germline V gene sequence: CDR1 MNHNS, CDR2 SASEGT. This chain's CDR3 is CASRDRTGGYEQYF. CDR3 bases: TGTGCCAGCAGGGATAGGACAGGGGGCTACGAGCAGTACTTC.

V usage is TRBV18 and J usage is TRBJ2-7, with D perhaps TRBD1 (6 bases). Germline V gives CDR1 KGHSH, CDR2 LQKENI. The CDR3 covers 15 residues. Trimming stripped 3 bases from V and 3 bases from J, with 15 bases between. The CDR3 reads CASSPPTGFFYEQYF. CDR3 bases: TGTGCCAGCTCACCGCCGACAGGCTTTTTCTACGAGCAGTACTTC.

This clonotype was counted at least ten times. The chain couples TRBV21-1 to TRBJ2-4; the DNA was not used to check the table's D call, TRBD1. TRBV21-1 is a listed pseudogene. The CDR3 is 18 residues long. This CDR3 reads CAQSCGAYLPLAKNIQYF. The CDR3 DNA reads TGTGCCCAATCCTGCGGGGCTTACTTGCCTCTAGCCAAAAACATTCAGTACTTC.

This chain links TRBV7-2 with TRBJ2-1; D is uncertain. There are 14 residues in the CDR3. Trimming removed 3 bases from V and 0 bases from J, with 6 bases in between. CDR1 and CDR2 (germline): SGHTA, FQGNSA. Here the CDR3 DNA reads TGTGCCAGCAGCTTCCCCTCCTCCTACAATGAGCAGTTCTTC. Encoded protein: CASSFPSSYNEQFF.

This clonotype was counted between two and nine times. The J gene is TRBJ2-7, the V gene TRBV5-1, with 7 bases that match TRBD1. This CDR3 spans 17 amino acids. CDR1 SGHRS and CDR2 YFSETQ come from the germline V gene. Germline trimming cut 2 bases from V and 6 bases from J; bases unmatched to any gene: 17. CDR3 protein: CASSFRSPAGGGGEQYF. CDR3 in DNA: TGCGCCAGCAGCTTCCGAAGTCCGGCAGGGGGTGGTGGCGAGCAGTACTTC.

The chain has TRBV28 and TRBJ2-1, with 9 positions matching TRBD1. There are 14 residues in the CDR3. The ends lost 7 bases at V and 9 bases at J; junction bases unmatched: 10. Germline CDR1 MDHEN, CDR2 SYDVKM. The CDR3 DNA sequence: TGTGCCAGCAAAGGGGACAGGGCGGAAGGTGAGCAGTTCTTC. Residues: CASKGDRAEGEQFF.

The chain recombines TRBV29-1 with TRBJ1-1; no firm D call. Germline loops: CDR1 SQVTM, CDR2 ANQGSEA. There are 13 residues in the CDR3. Between the trimmed V and J ends, which lost 3 bases and 4 bases, there was a span of 12 bases. The CDR3 loop reads CSVDLGFGTEAFF. The CDR3 bases are TGCAGCGTTGATCTAGGGTTTGGCACTGAAGCTTTCTTT.

This clonotype was recorded at least ten times. This rearrangement joins TRBV9 to TRBJ1-2; D remains unclear. CDR1 is SGDLS and CDR2 is YYNGEE in the germline V gene. The V gene lost 4 bases and the J gene lost 0 bases, with 16 bases spanning the gap. The CDR3 runs to 16 residues. For the CDR3, the DNA is TGTGCCAGCAGCCCAAGTGTAGGGCAGACTAACTATGGCTACACCTTC. Translated, it gives CASSPSVGQTNYGYTF. The full variable domain, completed using reference TRBV9 and TRBJ1-2, is DSGVTQTPKHLITATGQRVTLRCSPRSGDLSVYWYQQSLDQGLQFLIQYYNGEERAKGNILERFSAQQFPDLHSELNLSSLELGDSALYFCASSPSVGQTNYGYTFGSGTRLTVV.

This clonotype was seen many times. This chain uses TRBV13 with TRBJ2-7; D possibly corresponds to TRBD2 (6 bases). V lost 6 bases to trimming and J lost 4 bases, with 13 bases between them. The V gene's germline CDR1 is PRHDT and CDR2 FYEKMQ (reference sequence). This CDR3 region has 13 residues. CDR3 in amino acids: CASRRAGRYEQYF. DNA of the CDR3: TGTGCCAGCAGGCGGGCAGGGAGGTACGAGCAGTACTTC.

This sequence joins TRBV15 and TRBJ2-5; D gene ambiguous. Trimming took off 2 bases at V and 3 bases at J, with 10 bases between the two ends. The CDR3 has 14 amino acids. The V gene's germline CDR1 is LNHNV and CDR2 YYDKDF (reference sequence). CDR3 coding DNA: TGTGCCACCAGCAGAAGGCCTCATGAAGAGACCCAGTACTTC. Translation gives CATSRRPHEETQYF.

In this sample, this clonotype turned up a few times. This rearrangement joins TRBV6-1 to TRBJ2-5; 12 bases fit TRBD2. The germline gives CDR1 MNHNS, CDR2 SASEGT. With V trimmed by 7 bases and J by 3 bases, 9 bases remained unmatched. CDR3 length equals 16 residues. This chain's CDR3 is CASTLAGGRGKETQYF. DNA for the CDR3: TGTGCCAGCACACTAGCGGGGGGCCGGGGGAAAGAGACCCAGTACTTC.

The table lists this clonotype with many counts. The genes are TRBV29-1 and TRBJ1-2, with D perhaps matching TRBD1 (5 bases). Germline V CDR1 and CDR2: SQVTM, ANQGSEA. V lost 1 base and J 4 bases, leaving 10 bases between the germline ends. The CDR3 is 13 residues long. The CDR3 DNA sequence: TGCAGCGTTGAAGTAGGTAGGGGCTATGGCTACACCTTC. As protein: CSVEVGRGYGYTF.

The gene calls are TRBV20-1 and TRBJ1-5; unclear D gene. The germline CDR1 and CDR2 sequences are DFQATT and SNEGSKA (reference sequence). The CDR3 length is 12 residues. Trimming removed 3 bases at V and 1 base at J, with 4 bases between. Here the CDR3 DNA reads TGCAGTGCTAGTGTCAGCAATCAGCCCCAGCATTTT. Translation: CSASVSNQPQHF.